A single sample is the source of the 10 T cell receptor beta chains below, sequenced in a study of shared clonotypes between healthy human individuals. Method: immunoSEQ multiplex PCR; TCRdb's copy keeps in-frame clones and lacks some. The sample has more than 400,000 clones; almost 80% are singletons. The sequencing input was PBMCs. The receptor set was obtained from a woman aged 40 to 55 in good health. Some clones in this sample may be carry-over from other donors' samples.

This rearrangement joins TRBV28 to TRBJ2-1, with TRBD2 identical over 13 bases. Germline loops: CDR1 MDHEN, CDR2 SYDVKM. The CDR3 covers 16 residues. V was pared by 6 bases and J by 1 base, with 3 bases of the junction left unmatched. The CDR3 DNA sequence: TGTGCCAGCAGAGGACTAGCGGGAGTGTCCTACAATGAGCAGTTCTTC. Amino acids: CASRGLAGVSYNEQFF.

V is TRBV19 and J is TRBJ2-1, with D tentatively TRBD2 (6 bases). The germline CDR1 and CDR2 sequences are LNHDA and SQIVND (reference sequence). The CDR3 runs to 17 residues. With 3 bases removed from V and 3 bases from J, the gap between germline ends came to 18 bases. The CDR3 DNA is TGTGCCAGTAGTATCCGTCGTCTAGCGACCCACTACAATGAGCAGTTCTTC. The encoded protein is CASSIRRLATHYNEQFF. The whole variable domain, remainder taken from reference TRBV19 and TRBJ2-1, is DGGITQSPKYLFRKEGQNVTLSCEQNLNHDAMYWYRQDPGQGLRLIYYSQIVNDFQKGDIAEGYSVSREKKESFPLTVTSAQKNPTAFYLCASSIRRLATHYNEQFFGPGTRLTVL.

The rearrangement joins TRBV7-9 to TRBJ2-1, with D tentatively TRBD2 (6 bases). Per the germline V gene, CDR1 is SEHNR and CDR2 is FQNEAQ (reference sequence). The CDR3 sequence is 16 residues long. With 3 bases removed from V and 0 bases from J, the gap between germline ends came to 12 bases. The CDR3 region is CASSFTGGNSYNEQFF. The CDR3 region has the DNA TGTGCCAGCAGCTTCACCGGGGGAAACTCCTACAATGAGCAGTTCTTC.

This chain links TRBV15 with TRBJ2-3, with a tentative D call TRBD1 (5 bases). CDR1 is LNHNV and CDR2 is YYDKDF in the germline V gene (reference sequence). The V end was cut by 0 bases, the J end by 5 bases, with 12 bases between. The CDR3 runs 15 residues. The CDR3 region has the DNA TGTGCCACCAGCAGAGATGGCCAGGGCATAGATACGCAGTATTTT. It encodes CATSRDGQGIDTQYF. The entire variable domain, with the rest obtained from reference TRBV15 and TRBJ2-3, is as follows: DAMVIQNPRYQVTQFGKPVTLSCSQTLNHNVMYWYQQKSSQAPKLLFHYYDKDFNNEADTPDNFQSRRPNTSFCFLDIRSPGLGDTAMYLCATSRDGQGIDTQYFGPGTRLTVL.

V usage is TRBV27 and J usage is TRBJ2-2; TRBD1 is a possible D gene (6 bases). The CDR3 loop spans 13 amino acids. Germline V lookup: CDR1 MNHEY, CDR2 SMNVEV (reference sequence). Trimming pared 5 bases from V and 6 bases from J, leaving 10 bases between. The CDR3 loop reads CASSKGQSGELFF. In DNA, the CDR3 is TGTGCCAGCAGTAAAGGACAGTCCGGGGAGCTGTTTTTT.

This clone showed up just a few times. The chain employs TRBV28 and TRBJ1-1; 8 bases are shared with TRBD1. CDR1 and CDR2 from the germline V gene are MDHEN and SYDVKM. Trimming removed 8 bases from V and 4 bases from J; junction bases left unmatched: 9. The CDR3 sequence is 14 residues long. The CDR3, as DNA: TGTGCCAGCCATTCCCCAGGGGGCATCACTGAAGCTTTCTTT. Translating gives CASHSPGGITEAFF.

Points on this clone: Germline is not matched at one junction end, which may reflect a read error. J is TRBJ2-5 and V is TRBV7-7; possibly TRBD1 for D (6 bases). The length of the CDR3 is 14 residues. Germline-derived CDR1 and CDR2 are SSHAT and FNYEAQ (reference sequence). The CDR3 nucleotides read TGTGCTAGCAGCTCGGGACACCAAGGGGAGACCCAGTACTTC. Its protein product is CASSSGHQGETQYF. The full variable domain, rest sourced from reference TRBV7-7 and TRBJ2-5, is GAGVSQSPRYKVTKRGQDVTLRCDPISSHATLYWYQQALGQGPEFLTYFNYEAQPDKSGLPSDRFSAERPEGSISTLTIQRTEQRDSAMYRCASSSGHQGETQYFGPGTRLLVL.

This rearrangement joins TRBV4-1 to TRBJ1-4; no clear D gene. Trimming pared 2 bases from V and 5 bases from J, leaving 12 bases between. The CDR3 has 15 amino acids. The germline V gene encodes CDR1 MGHRA and CDR2 YSYEKL. The CDR3 loop is CASSQNALPNEKLFF. The CDR3 DNA is TGCGCCAGCAGCCAAAACGCCCTCCCAAATGAAAAACTGTTTTTT.

A single count supports this clone. Since a much larger clone is just one base distant, this may be a read error. This rearrangement joins TRBV9 to TRBJ2-7; the match to TRBD2 covers 10 bases. Germline values: CDR1 SGDLS, CDR2 YYNGEE. This CDR3 spans 15 amino acids. DNA of the CDR3: TGTGCCAGCAGCGTAGGGCTAGCGGGAGCATACGAGCGGTACTTC. It specifies CASSVGLAGAYERYF.

The chain links TRBV7-2 to TRBJ2-1; TRBD2 matches 8 bases. The CDR3 loop spans 14 amino acids. Germline trimming cut 5 bases from V and 3 bases from J; bases unmatched to any gene: 3. Germline assignment: CDR1 SGHTA and CDR2 FQGNSA. CDR3 nucleotide sequence: TGTGCCAGCAGCATTAGCGGGAACTACAATGAGCAGTTCTTC. It codes for CASSISGNYNEQFF.